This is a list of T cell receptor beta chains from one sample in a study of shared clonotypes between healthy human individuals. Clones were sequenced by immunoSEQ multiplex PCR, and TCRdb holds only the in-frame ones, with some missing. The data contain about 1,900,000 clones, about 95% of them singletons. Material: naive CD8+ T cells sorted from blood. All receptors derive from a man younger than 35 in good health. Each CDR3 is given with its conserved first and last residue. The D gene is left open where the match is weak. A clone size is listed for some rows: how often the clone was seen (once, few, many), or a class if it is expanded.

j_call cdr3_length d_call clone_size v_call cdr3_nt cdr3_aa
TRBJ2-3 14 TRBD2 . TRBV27 TGTGCCAGCTGCTTAGCGGGAGGGGCAGATACGCAGTATTTT CASCLAGGADTQYF
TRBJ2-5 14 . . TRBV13 TGTGCCAGCAGCACCAGACAGGTACAAGAGACCCAGTACTTC CASSTRQVQETQYF
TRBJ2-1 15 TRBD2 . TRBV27 TGTGCCAGCAGCTCCGGGACTAGCGGGGAAAATGAGCAGTTCTTC CASSSGTSGENEQFF
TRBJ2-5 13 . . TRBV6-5 TGTGCCAGCAGTTACGATGGGGAAGAGACCCAGTACTTC CASSYDGEETQYF
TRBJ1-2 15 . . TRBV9 TGTGCCAGCAGCGTAGGGAGCCCTCAGGCAGGTGGCTACACCTTC CASSVGSPQAGGYTF
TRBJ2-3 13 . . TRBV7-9 TGTGCCAGCAGTCCCCAACCTTCAGATACGCAGTATTTT CASSPQPSDTQYF
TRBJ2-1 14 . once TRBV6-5 TGTGCCAGCACCCTGGGGTACAGGGGAGGAGAGCAGTTCTTC CASTLGYRGGEQFF
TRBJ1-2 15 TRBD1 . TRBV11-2 TGTGCCAGCAGCTTAGGTCCTGGGACAGCCTATGGCTACACCTTC CASSLGPGTAYGYTF
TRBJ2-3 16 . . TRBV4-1 TGCGCCAGCAGCCAAGTCACCGGACCCCACACAGATACGCAGTATTTT CASSQVTGPHTDTQYF
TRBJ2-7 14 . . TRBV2 TGTGCCAGCAGTCCGCAACCGAGCTCCTACGAGCAGTACTTC CASSPQPSSYEQYF
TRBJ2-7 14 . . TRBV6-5 TGTGCCAGCAGTTACGGGACCGCTCTTTTCGAGCAGTACTTC CASSYGTALFEQYF
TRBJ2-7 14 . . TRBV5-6 TGTGCCAGCAGCCTCCCGGAGGGGGGGCCCGAGCAGTACTTC CASSLPEGGPEQYF
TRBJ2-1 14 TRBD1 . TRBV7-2 TGTGCCAGCAGCGGGACAGAACCCTACAATGAGCAGTTCTTC CASSGTEPYNEQFF
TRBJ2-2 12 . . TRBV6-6 TGTGCCAGCAGTTATAGGGACGGGGAGCTGTTTTTT CASSYRDGELFF
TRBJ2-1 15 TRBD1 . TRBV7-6 TGTGCCAGCAGCTTATATGCAGGGGGCATCGATGAGCAGTTCTTC CASSLYAGGIDEQFF
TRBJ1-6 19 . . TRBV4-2 TGTGCCAGCAGCCCCTCAACCTGGACAGAGAGCTCCTATAATTCACCCCTCCACTTT CASSPSTWTESSYNSPLHF
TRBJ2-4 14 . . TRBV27 TGTGCCAGCAGTTTAGAACAGAGTTCCCTCGAACGGTACTTC CASSLEQSSLERYF
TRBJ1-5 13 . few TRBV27 TGTGCCAGCAGTTATTCAGGGAATCAGCCCCAGCATTTT CASSYSGNQPQHF
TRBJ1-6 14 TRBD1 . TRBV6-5 TGTGCCAGCAGTTCGGGACAGGGGGTTTCACCCCTCCACTTT CASSSGQGVSPLHF
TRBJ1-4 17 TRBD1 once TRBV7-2 TGTGCCAGCAGCCGTCCCCATCGACAGGGGGCTAGTGAAAAACTGTTTTTT CASSRPHRQGASEKLFF
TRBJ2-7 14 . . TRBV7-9 TGTGCCAGCAGTAAGACTCGGGACGGCTACGAGCAGTACTTC CASSKTRDGYEQYF
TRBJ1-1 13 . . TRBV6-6 TGTGCCAGCAGAAAAACAGAGAACACTGAAGCTTTCTTT CASRKTENTEAFF
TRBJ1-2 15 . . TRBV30 TGTGCCTGGAGGCCAGCAACCGGTTGGGTCTATGGCTACACCTTC CAWRPATGWVYGYTF
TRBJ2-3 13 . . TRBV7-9 TGTGCCAGCAGCTTAGTGCGAACCCCTACGCAGTATTTT CASSLVRTPTQYF
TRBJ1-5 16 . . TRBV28 TGTGCCAGCAGTTTAACATCGACGTCAGGGCATCAGCCCCAGCATTTT CASSLTSTSGHQPQHF
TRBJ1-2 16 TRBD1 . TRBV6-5 TGTGCCAGCAGTTACTCGACGGGACAGCTAATCTATGGCTACACCTTC CASSYSTGQLIYGYTF
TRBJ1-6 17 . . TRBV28 TGTGCCAGCAGTTCCCGGGAGGCAGCTACTTTTAATTCACCCCTCCACTTT CASSSREAATFNSPLHF
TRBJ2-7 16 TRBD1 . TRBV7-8 TGTGCCAGCAGCTCAGAAGGGACAGGGGGTTCCTACGAGCAGTACTTC CASSSEGTGGSYEQYF
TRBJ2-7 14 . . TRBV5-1 TGCGCCAGTCCTAAAACGCTTCTCTCCTACGAGCAGTACTTC CASPKTLLSYEQYF
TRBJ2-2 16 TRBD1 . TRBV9 TGTGCCAGCAGCCCCCGGGACAGGGAGATCGCCGGGGAGCTGTTTTTT CASSPRDREIAGELFF
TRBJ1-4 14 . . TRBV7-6 TGTGCCAGCAGCTTAGGAACAGTTAATGAAAAACTGTTTTTT CASSLGTVNEKLFF
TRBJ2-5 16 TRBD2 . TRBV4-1 TGCGCCAGCAGCCAAGACAAGGCGGGAGGGCTAGAGACCCAGTACTTC CASSQDKAGGLETQYF
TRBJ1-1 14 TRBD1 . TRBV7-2 TGTGCCAGCAGCAGGACAGGGATGAACACTGAAGCTTTCTTT CASSRTGMNTEAFF
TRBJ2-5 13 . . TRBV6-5 TGTGCCAGCAGTTACCGGGAATCGGGGACCCAGTACTTC CASSYRESGTQYF
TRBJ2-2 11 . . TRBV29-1 TGCAGCGTTGAAGAGTCCGGGGAGCTGTTTTTT CSVEESGELFF
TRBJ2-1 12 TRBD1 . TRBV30 TGTGCCTGGAGTACAGGGGGCAATGAGCAGTTCTTC CAWSTGGNEQFF
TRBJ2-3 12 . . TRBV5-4 TGTGCCAGCAGTTCGTACACAGATACGCAGTATTTT CASSSYTDTQYF
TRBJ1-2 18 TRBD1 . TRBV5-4 TGTGCCAGCACCACTATAGGACAGGGGGCGGGAAAATACTATGGCTACACCTTC CASTTIGQGAGKYYGYTF
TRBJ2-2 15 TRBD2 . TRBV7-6 TGTGCCAGCAGCTTATTAGCGGGATACACCGGGGAGCTGTTTTTT CASSLLAGYTGELFF
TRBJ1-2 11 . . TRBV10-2 TGCGCCAGCAGGAACGGGGGGGAGGAGACCTTC CASRNGGEETF
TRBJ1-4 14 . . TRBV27 TGTGCCAGCAGTGAGAGGGCAACTAATGAAAAACTGTTTTTT CASSERATNEKLFF
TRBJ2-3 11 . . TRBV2 TGTGCCAGCAGTGAAATGGATACGCAGTATTTT CASSEMDTQYF
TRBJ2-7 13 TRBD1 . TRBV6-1 TGTGCCAGCAGTGGGGGACAGACCTACGAGCAGTACTTC CASSGGQTYEQYF
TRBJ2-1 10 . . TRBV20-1 TGCAGTGCTAGATACGATGAGCAGTTCTTC CSARYDEQFF
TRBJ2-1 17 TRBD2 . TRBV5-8 TGTGCCAGCAGCTTGTGGCCTAGCGGGACCCCTCGTAATGAGCAGTTCTTC CASSLWPSGTPRNEQFF
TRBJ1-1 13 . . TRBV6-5 TGTGCCAGCAGTTACGGGGACATGACTGAAGCTTTCTTT CASSYGDMTEAFF
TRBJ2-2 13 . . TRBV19 TGTGCCAGTAGTATAGACCTTACCGGGGAGCTGTTTTTT CASSIDLTGELFF
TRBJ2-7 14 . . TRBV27 TGTGCCAGCATGCTCTCGGGCACCCTCTACGAGCAGTACTTC CASMLSGTLYEQYF
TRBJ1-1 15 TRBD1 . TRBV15 TGTGCCACCAGCACCAGGGGGCAAGGGAGCACTGAAGCTTTCTTT CATSTRGQGSTEAFF
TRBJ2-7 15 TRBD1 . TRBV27 TGTGCCAGCAGTCAGACCGGGACAGGGGGCGACAAGCAGTACTTC CASSQTGTGGDKQYF
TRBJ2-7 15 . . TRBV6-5 TGTGCCAGCAGCCCCGGTTGGGGTTCAGCCTACGAGCAGTACTTC CASSPGWGSAYEQYF
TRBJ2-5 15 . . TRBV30 TGTGCCTGGAGTGTACTTGGGGCCTCAGGGGAGACCCAGTACTTC CAWSVLGASGETQYF
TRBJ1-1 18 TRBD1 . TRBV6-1 TGTGCCAGCAGTGATAACGGACAGGGGGCTTGGGTCCCCACTGAAGCTTTCTTT CASSDNGQGAWVPTEAFF
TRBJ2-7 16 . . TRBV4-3 TGCGCCAGCAGCCAAGAAAGCGTTAGCGGATTGTACGAGCAGTACTTC CASSQESVSGLYEQYF
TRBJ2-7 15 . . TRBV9 TGTGCCAGCAGCGTAGCAGAAGGACACTCCTACGAGCAGTACTTC CASSVAEGHSYEQYF